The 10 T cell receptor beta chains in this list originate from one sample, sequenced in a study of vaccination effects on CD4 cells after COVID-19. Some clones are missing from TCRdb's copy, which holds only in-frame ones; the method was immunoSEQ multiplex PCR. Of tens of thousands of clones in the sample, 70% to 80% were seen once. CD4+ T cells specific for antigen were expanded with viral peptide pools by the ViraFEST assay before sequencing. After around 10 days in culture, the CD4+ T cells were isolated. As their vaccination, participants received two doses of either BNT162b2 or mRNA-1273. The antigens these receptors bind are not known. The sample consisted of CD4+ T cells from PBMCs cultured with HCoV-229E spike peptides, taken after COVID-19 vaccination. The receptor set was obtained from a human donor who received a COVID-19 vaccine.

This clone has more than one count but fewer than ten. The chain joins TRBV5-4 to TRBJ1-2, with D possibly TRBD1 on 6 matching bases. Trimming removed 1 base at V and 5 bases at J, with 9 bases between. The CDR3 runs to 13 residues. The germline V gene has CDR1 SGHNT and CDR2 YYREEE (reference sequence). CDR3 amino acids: CASSLRQVYGYTF. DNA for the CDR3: TGTGCCAGCAGCTTGAGACAGGTTTATGGCTACACCTTC.

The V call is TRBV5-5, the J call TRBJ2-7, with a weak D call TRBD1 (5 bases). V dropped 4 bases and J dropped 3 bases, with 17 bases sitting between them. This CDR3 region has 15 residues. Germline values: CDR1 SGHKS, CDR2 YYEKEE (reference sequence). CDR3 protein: CASSPGARQHYEQYF. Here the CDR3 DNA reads TGTGCCAGCAGCCCTGGAGCGCGACAGCACTACGAGCAGTACTTC.

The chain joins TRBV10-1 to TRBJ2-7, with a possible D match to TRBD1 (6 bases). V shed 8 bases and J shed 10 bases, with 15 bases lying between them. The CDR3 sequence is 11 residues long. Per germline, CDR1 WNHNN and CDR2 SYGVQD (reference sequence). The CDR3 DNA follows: TGCGCCAGCGGAAAAGAACAGGGACAGTACTTC. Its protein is CASGKEQGQYF.

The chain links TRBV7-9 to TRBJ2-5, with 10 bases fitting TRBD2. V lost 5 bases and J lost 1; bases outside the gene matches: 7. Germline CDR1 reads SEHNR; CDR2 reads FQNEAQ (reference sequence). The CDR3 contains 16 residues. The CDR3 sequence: CASSPRTSGFQETQYF. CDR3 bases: TGTGCCAGCAGCCCAAGGACTAGCGGATTCCAAGAGACCCAGTACTTC.

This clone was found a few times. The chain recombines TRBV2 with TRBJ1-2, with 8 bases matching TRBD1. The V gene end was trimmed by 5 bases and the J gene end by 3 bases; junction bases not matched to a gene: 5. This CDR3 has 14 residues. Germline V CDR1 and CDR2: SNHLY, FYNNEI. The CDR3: CASSLTGGDYGYTF. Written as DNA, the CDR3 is TGTGCCAGCAGTCTAACAGGGGGGGACTATGGCTACACCTTC.

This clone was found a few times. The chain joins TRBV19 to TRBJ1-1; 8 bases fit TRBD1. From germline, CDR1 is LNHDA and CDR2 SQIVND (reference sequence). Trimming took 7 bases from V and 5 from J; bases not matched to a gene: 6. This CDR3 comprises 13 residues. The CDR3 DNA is TGTGCCAGTATTGGACAGGGTGGGACTGAAGCTTTCTTT. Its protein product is CASIGQGGTEAFF.

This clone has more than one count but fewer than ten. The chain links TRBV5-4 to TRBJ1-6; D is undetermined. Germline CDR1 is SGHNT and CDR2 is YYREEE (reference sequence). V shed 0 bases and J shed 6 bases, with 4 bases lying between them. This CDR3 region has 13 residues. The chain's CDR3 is CASSLVSNSPLHF. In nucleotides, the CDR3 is TGTGCCAGCAGCTTGGTTTCTAATTCACCCCTCCACTTT.

In DNA form, the CDR3 reads TGTGCCAGCAGCGTGTCGGGTAGCGGGGCCTACAATGAGCAGTTCTTC. Protein product: CASSVSGSGAYNEQFF. The chain couples TRBV9 to TRBJ2-1; 8 positions agree with TRBD2. This CDR3 spans 16 amino acids. The ends lost 2 bases at V and 2 bases at J; junction bases unmatched: 6. Germline loops: CDR1 SGDLS, CDR2 YYNGEE.

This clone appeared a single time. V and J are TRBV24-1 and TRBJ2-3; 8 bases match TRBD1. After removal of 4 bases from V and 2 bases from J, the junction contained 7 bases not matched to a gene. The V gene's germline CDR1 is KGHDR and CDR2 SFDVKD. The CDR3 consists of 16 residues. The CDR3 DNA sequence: TGTGCCACCAGTGAATCCGGGACAGGCGACACAGATACGCAGTATTTT. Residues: CATSESGTGDTDTQYF.

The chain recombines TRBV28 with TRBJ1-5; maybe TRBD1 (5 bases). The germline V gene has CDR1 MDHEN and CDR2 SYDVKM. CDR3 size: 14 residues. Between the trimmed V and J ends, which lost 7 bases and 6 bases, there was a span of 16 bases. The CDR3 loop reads CASIDAVGGQPQHF. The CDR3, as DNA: TGTGCCAGCATTGACGCGGTGGGGGGTCAGCCCCAGCATTTT. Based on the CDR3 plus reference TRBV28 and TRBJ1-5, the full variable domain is DVKVTQSSRYLVKRTGEKVFLECVQDMDHENMFWYRQDPGLGLRLIYFSYDVKMKEKGDIPEGYSVSREKKERFSLILESASTNQTSMYLCASIDAVGGQPQHFGDGTRLSIL.